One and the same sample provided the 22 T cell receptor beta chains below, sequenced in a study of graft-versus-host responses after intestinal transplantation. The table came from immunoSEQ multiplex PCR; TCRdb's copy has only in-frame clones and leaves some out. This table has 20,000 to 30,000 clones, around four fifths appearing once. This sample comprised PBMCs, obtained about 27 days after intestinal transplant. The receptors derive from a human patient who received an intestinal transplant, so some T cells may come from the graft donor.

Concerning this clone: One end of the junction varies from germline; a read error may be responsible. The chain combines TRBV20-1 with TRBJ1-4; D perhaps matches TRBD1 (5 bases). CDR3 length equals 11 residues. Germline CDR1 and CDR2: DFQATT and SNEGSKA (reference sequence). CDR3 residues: CSARQGGKVFF. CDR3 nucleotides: TGCAGTGCTAGACAGGGAGGAAAAGTGTTTTTT.

The CDR3 is CASSVGVLMNTEAFF. DNA of the CDR3: TGTGCCAGCAGTGTTGGTGTCCTCATGAACACTGAAGCTTTCTTT. V and J are TRBV6-1 and TRBJ1-1, with D unresolved. V was pared by 4 bases and J by 0 bases, with 12 bases between. The germline V gene has CDR1 MNHNS and CDR2 SASEGT. This CDR3 is 15 amino acids long.

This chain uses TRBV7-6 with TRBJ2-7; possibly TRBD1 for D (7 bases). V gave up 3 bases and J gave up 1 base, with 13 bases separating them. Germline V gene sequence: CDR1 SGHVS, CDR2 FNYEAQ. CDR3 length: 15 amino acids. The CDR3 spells CASSFGGGGSYEQYF. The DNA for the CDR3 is TGTGCCAGCAGCTTCGGAGGGGGCGGTTCCTACGAGCAGTACTTC. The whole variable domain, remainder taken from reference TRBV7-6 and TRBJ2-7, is GAGVSQSPRYKVTKRGQDVALRCDPISGHVSLYWYRQALGQGPEFLTYFNYEAQQDKSGLPNDRFSAERPEGSISTLTIQRTEQRDSAMYRCASSFGGGGSYEQYFGPGTRLTVT.

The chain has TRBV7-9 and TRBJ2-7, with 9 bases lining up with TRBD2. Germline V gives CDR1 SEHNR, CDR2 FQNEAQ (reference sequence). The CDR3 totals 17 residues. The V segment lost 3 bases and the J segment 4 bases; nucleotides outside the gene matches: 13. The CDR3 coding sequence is TGTGCCAGCAGCTTCGAACTAGCGGGCCCGATGTTGTACGAGCAGTACTTC. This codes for CASSFELAGPMLYEQYF.

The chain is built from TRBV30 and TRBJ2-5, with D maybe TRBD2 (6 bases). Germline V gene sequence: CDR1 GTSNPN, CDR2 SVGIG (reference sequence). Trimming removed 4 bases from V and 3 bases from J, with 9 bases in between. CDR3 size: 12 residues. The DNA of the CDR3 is TGTGCCTGGAACCGCGGGGAAGAGACCCAGTACTTC. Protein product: CAWNRGEETQYF.

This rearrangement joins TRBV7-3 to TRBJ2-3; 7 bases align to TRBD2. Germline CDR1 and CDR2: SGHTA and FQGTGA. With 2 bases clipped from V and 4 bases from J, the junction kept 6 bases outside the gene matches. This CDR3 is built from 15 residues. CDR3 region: CASSLRGSNPDTQYF. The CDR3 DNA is TGTGCCAGCAGCTTACGCGGGAGTAACCCAGATACGCAGTATTTT.

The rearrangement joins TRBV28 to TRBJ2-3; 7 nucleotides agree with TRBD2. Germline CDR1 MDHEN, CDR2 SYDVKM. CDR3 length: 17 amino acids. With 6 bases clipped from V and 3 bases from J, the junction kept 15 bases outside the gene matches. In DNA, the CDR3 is TGTGCCAGCAGCTTTATTGGTGCGGGAGCAGGAACAGATACGCAGTATTTT. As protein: CASSFIGAGAGTDTQYF.

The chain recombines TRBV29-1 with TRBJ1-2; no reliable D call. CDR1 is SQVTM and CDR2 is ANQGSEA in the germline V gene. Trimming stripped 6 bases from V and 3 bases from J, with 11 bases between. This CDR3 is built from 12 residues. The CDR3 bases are TGCAGCGTCCGGTCCAGCGACTATGGCTACACCTTC. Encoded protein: CSVRSSDYGYTF.

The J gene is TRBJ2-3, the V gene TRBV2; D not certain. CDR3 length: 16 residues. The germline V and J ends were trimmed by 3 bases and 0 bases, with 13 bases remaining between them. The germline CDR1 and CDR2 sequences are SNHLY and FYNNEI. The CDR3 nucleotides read TGTGCCAGCAGTGATGATCATCGGGCTAGCACAGATACGCAGTATTTT. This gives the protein CASSDDHRASTDTQYF.

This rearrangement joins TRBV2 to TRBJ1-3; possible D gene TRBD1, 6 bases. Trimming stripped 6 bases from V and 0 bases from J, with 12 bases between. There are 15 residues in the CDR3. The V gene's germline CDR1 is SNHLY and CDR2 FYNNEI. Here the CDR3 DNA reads TGTGCCAGCAGCACACAGGGAGCCTCTGGAAACACCATATATTTT. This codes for CASSTQGASGNTIYF. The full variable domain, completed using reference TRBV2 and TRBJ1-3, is EPEVTQTPSHQVTQMGQEVILRCVPISNHLYFYWYRQILGQKVEFLVSFYNNEISEKSEIFDDQFSVERPDGSNFTLKIRSTKLEDSAMYFCASSTQGASGNTIYFGEGSWLTVV.

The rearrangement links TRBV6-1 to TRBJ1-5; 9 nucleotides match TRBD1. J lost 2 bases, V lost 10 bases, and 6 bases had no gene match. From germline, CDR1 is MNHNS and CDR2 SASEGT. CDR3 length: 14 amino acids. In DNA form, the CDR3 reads TGTGCCACGGGACAGGGCGCCCGCAATCAGCCCCAGCATTTT. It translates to CATGQGARNQPQHF.

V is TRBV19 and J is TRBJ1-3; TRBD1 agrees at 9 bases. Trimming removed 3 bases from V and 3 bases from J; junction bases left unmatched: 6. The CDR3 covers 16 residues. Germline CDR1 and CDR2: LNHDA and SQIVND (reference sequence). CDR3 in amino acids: CASSIHRQGDGNTIYF. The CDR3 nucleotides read TGTGCCAGTAGTATTCATCGACAGGGGGATGGAAACACCATATATTTT.

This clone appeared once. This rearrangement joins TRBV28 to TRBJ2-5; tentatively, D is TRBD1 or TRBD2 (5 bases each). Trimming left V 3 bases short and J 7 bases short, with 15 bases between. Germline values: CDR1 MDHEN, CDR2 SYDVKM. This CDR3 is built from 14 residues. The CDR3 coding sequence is TGTGCCAGCAGTTTCATTGGGACGGAGAGGACCCAGTACTTC. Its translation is CASSFIGTERTQYF.

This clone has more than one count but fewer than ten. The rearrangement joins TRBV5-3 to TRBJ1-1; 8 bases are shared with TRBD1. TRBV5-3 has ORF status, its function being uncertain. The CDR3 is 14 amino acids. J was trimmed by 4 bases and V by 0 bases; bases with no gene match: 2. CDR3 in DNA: TGTGCCAGAAGCTTGGTGACAGGGGCCACTGAAGCTTTCTTT. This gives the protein CARSLVTGATEAFF.

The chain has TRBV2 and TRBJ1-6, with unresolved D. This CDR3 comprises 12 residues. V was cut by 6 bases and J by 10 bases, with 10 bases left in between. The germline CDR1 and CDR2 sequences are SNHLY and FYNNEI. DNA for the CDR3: TGTGCCAGCAGGATACACCTATCACCCCTCCACTTT. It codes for CASRIHLSPLHF.

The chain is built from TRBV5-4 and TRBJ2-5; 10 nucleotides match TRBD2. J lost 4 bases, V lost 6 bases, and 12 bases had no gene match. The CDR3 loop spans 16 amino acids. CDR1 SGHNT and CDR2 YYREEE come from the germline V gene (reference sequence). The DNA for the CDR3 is TGTGCCAGCATCAACCGAGCGGGGGGGGACGGAGAGACCCAGTACTTC. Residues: CASINRAGGDGETQYF. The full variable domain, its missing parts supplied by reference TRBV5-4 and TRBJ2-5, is ETGVTQSPTHLIKTRGQQVTLRCSSQSGHNTVSWYQQALGQGPQFIFQYYREEENGRGNFPPRFSGLQFPNYSSELNVNALELDDSALYLCASINRAGGDGETQYFGPGTRLLVL.

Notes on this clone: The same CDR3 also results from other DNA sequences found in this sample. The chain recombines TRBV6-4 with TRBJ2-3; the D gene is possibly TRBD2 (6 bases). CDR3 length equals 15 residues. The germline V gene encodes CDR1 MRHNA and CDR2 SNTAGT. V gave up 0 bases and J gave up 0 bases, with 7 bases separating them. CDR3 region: CASSDSGGSTDTQYF. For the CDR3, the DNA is TGTGCCAGCAGTGACTCGGGGGGTAGCACAGATACGCAGTATTTT.

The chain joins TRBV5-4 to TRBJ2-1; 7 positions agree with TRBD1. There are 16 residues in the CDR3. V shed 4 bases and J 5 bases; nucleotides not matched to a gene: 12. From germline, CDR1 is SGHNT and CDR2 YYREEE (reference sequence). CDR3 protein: CASSPTPADRDNEQFF. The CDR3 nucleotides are TGTGCCAGCAGCCCCACCCCGGCCGACAGGGACAATGAGCAGTTCTTC. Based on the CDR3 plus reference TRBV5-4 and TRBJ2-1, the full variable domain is ETGVTQSPTHLIKTRGQQVTLRCSSQSGHNTVSWYQQALGQGPQFIFQYYREEENGRGNFPPRFSGLQFPNYSSELNVNALELDDSALYLCASSPTPADRDNEQFFGPGTRLTVL.

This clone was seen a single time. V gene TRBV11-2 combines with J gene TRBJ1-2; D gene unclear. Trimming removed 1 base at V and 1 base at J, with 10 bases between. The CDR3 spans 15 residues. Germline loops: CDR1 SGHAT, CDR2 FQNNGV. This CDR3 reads CASSLAAALNYGYTF. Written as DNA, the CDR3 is TGTGCCAGCAGCTTAGCGGCAGCGCTTAACTATGGCTACACCTTC.

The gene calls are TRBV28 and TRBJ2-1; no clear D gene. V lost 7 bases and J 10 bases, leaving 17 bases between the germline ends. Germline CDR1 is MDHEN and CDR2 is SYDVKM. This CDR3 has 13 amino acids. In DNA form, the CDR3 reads TGTGCCAGCACTGGTTGGGCTTATCGGGAGCAGTTCTTC. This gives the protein CASTGWAYREQFF.

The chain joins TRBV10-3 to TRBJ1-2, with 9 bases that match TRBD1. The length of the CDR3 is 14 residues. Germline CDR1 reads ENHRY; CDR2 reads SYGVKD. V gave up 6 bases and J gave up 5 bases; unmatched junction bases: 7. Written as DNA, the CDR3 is TGTGCCATCAGGGGGGACAGGGAGTTTTATGGCTACACCTTC. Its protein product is CAIRGDREFYGYTF.

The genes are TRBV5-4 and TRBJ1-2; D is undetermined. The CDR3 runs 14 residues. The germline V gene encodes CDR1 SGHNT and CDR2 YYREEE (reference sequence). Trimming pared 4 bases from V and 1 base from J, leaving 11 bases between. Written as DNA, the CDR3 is TGTGCCAGCAGCACTATCGACATTAACTATGGCTACACCTTC. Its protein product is CASSTIDINYGYTF.